This T cell receptor (beta chain) emerged from a study of PD-1 blockade in mismatch repair-deficient tumors. Study context: Patients had 11 to 13 mismatch repair-deficient cancer types and were previously treated and progressing.

Turning to this clone: As yet, its antigen is unknown.

Points from the study as a whole: Tumor-resident clones, often undetectable pretreatment in blood, expanded then contracted after pembrolizumab.

TCRdb keeps only in-frame clones here, not all; method: immunoSEQ multiplex PCR. The data show 60,000 to 65,000 clones, about 91% seen once. TCR sequencing covered a few patients who responded to pembrolizumab. Germline V gene data show CDR1 as LGHNA and CDR2 as YSLEER. The CDR3 is 18 amino acids. V lost 2 bases to trimming and J lost 3 bases; unmatched junction nucleotides: 15. This rearrangement joins TRBV4-3 to TRBJ2-7; 8 nucleotides agree with TRBD1. This TCR derives from an adult with mismatch repair-deficient cancer. This specimen consisted of peripheral blood, obtained 52 weeks after starting pembrolizumab. The CDR3 is CASSQTQGRAGGGYEQYF. CDR3 coding DNA: TGCGCCAGCAGCCAAACTCAGGGCAGGGCAGGGGGCGGCTACGAGCAGTACTTC.